What follows are 17 T cell receptor beta chains derived from one specimen sequenced in a study of cytomegalovirus exposure and HLA in healthy donors. The PCR made use of 60 Vbeta and 13 Jbeta primers. The table came from immunoSEQ multiplex PCR; TCRdb's copy has only in-frame clones and leaves some out. Here the sample spans approximately 140,000 clones, roughly four fifths being singletons. The sequenced sample consisted of PBMCs. These receptors all come from a girl aged 2-10 years in good health and CMV-seronegative.

This chain links TRBV4-1 with TRBJ1-6; the match to TRBD1 covers 7 bases. The V gene end was trimmed by 5 bases and the J gene end by 9 bases; junction bases not matched to a gene: 7. This CDR3 comprises 14 residues. Germline CDR1 MGHRA, CDR2 YSYEKL. The CDR3 region is CASSFVTGLSPLHF. The CDR3 DNA is TGCGCCAGCAGCTTTGTGACAGGGCTTTCACCCCTCCACTTT.

This chain joins TRBV9 and TRBJ1-5; D might be TRBD1 (5 bases). CDR3 length equals 13 residues. Germline V lookup: CDR1 SGDLS, CDR2 YYNGEE. V was shortened by 3 bases and J by 9 bases, with 13 bases between the two germline ends. The CDR3 DNA reads TGTGCCAGCAGCGCGGGGGGACGGGGGCCCCAGCATTTT. Translation gives CASSAGGRGPQHF.

The genes are TRBV6-5 and TRBJ2-1; 7 bases match TRBD2. The germline gives CDR1 MNHEY, CDR2 SVGAGI. The ends lost 0 bases at V and 0 bases at J; junction bases unmatched: 2. This CDR3 region has 16 residues. CDR3 sequence (DNA): TGTGCCAGCAGTTACTCGTTAGCGGGCTCCTACAATGAGCAGTTCTTC. Translating gives CASSYSLAGSYNEQFF.

The chain combines TRBV27 with TRBJ1-1; D not certain. The CDR3 is 16 residues long. CDR1 and CDR2 from the germline V gene are MNHEY and SMNVEV (reference sequence). Deletions cut 5 bases from V and 1 base from J, with 17 bases between. DNA of the CDR3: TGTGCCAGCAGTCCAATACCAGAGGGTTGGAACACTGAAGCTTTCTTT. Residues: CASSPIPEGWNTEAFF.

The rearrangement uses TRBV6-5 and TRBJ2-3; no definite D call. Trimming removed 8 bases at V and 1 base at J, with 13 bases between. Germline lookup yields CDR1 MNHEY and CDR2 SVGAGI. This CDR3 comprises 14 residues. CDR3: CASLLGFGTDTQYF. DNA for the CDR3: TGTGCCAGCCTGCTCGGGTTCGGCACAGATACGCAGTATTTT.

This chain connects TRBV15 to TRBJ1-2; 8 bases match TRBD1. Germline values: CDR1 LNHNV, CDR2 YYDKDF (reference sequence). This CDR3 has 17 amino acids. V shed 5 bases, J shed 0 bases, and the junction held 11 bases outside the gene matches. DNA for the CDR3: TGTGCCACCAGCCGGAATCCAGGGGGCGCGACTAACTATGGCTACACCTTC. Protein sequence: CATSRNPGGATNYGYTF. Complete variable domain (other parts from reference TRBV15 and TRBJ1-2): DAMVIQNPRYQVTQFGKPVTLSCSQTLNHNVMYWYQQKSSQAPKLLFHYYDKDFNNEADTPDNFQSRRPNTSFCFLDIRSPGLGDTAMYLCATSRNPGGATNYGYTFGSGTRLTVV.

This clone occurred a few times. CDR3: CAGVNRFSYEQYF. The CDR3, as DNA: TGTGCCGGCGTGAACAGGTTTTCCTACGAGCAGTACTTC. V is TRBV30 and J is TRBJ2-7, with D possibly matching TRBD1 (5 bases). The ends were cut back, 8 bases at V and 1 base at J, with 15 bases in the middle. Germline-derived CDR1 and CDR2 are GTSNPN and SVGIG (reference sequence). This CDR3 has 13 amino acids.

V and J are TRBV7-2 and TRBJ2-7; 8 nucleotides agree with TRBD2. The CDR3 is 16 amino acids. The germline gives CDR1 SGHTA, CDR2 FQGNSA. Germline trimming cut 1 base from V and 3 bases from J; bases unmatched to any gene: 8. The CDR3 DNA sequence: TGTGCCAGCAGCTTAGTTGGGCGGGGGGCCGGCTACGAGCAGTACTTC. Amino acids: CASSLVGRGAGYEQYF.

CDR3: CASGFGGQAYEQYF. CDR3 sequence (DNA): TGTGCCAGCGGGTTTGGAGGTCAGGCATACGAGCAGTACTTC. This sequence joins TRBV2 and TRBJ2-7; D may be TRBD2 (5 bases). Per the germline V gene, CDR1 is SNHLY and CDR2 is FYNNEI. This CDR3 has 14 residues. The germline V and J ends were trimmed by 8 bases and 4 bases, with 18 bases remaining between them.

The CDR3 reads CASSLGAGGAYNSPLHF. DNA of the CDR3: TGCGCCAGCAGCTTGGGGGCAGGGGGCGCCTATAATTCACCCCTCCACTTT. The rearrangement links TRBV5-1 to TRBJ1-6; the match to TRBD1 covers 8 bases. With 0 bases clipped from V and 2 bases from J, the junction kept 4 bases outside the gene matches. The CDR3 loop spans 17 amino acids. Per the germline V gene, CDR1 is SGHRS and CDR2 is YFSETQ.

V gene TRBV28 combines with J gene TRBJ2-7, with 8 bases aligning to TRBD1. CDR1 and CDR2 from the germline V gene are MDHEN and SYDVKM. The CDR3 consists of 15 residues. The J segment lost 4 bases and the V segment lost 6 bases, leaving 11 bases of the junction unmatched. The CDR3 loop reads CASSGPGQVSYEQYF. For the CDR3, the DNA is TGTGCCAGCAGCGGTCCGGGACAGGTCTCTTACGAGCAGTACTTC.

The chain joins TRBV2 to TRBJ1-5; TRBD1 matches at 12 bases. Germline V CDR1 and CDR2: SNHLY, FYNNEI. V shed 6 bases, J shed 6 bases, and the junction held 12 bases outside the gene matches. The CDR3 has 17 residues. The chain's CDR3 is CASSSGTGGDKIQPQHF. The CDR3 region has the DNA TGTGCCAGCAGCTCCGGGACAGGGGGCGATAAGATTCAGCCCCAGCATTTT.

The gene calls are TRBV27 and TRBJ2-7; possibly TRBD2 for D (6 bases). The V end was cut by 3 bases, the J end by 0 bases, with 9 bases between. The germline CDR1 and CDR2 sequences are MNHEY and SMNVEV (reference sequence). The CDR3 loop spans 14 amino acids. CDR3 residues: CASSLGGVSYEQYF. CDR3 sequence (DNA): TGTGCCAGCAGTTTGGGGGGTGTCTCCTACGAGCAGTACTTC.

The chain carries TRBV14 and TRBJ2-2; TRBD2 matches at 14 bases. The CDR3 is 16 residues long. Germline loops: CDR1 SGHDN, CDR2 FVKESK. The ends lost 3 bases at V and 6 bases at J; junction bases unmatched: 3. CDR3 in amino acids: CASSHTTSGGAGELFF. The CDR3, as DNA: TGTGCCAGCAGCCACACGACTAGCGGGGGGGCCGGGGAGCTGTTTTTT.

This clone was recorded only once. This chain uses TRBV5-1 with TRBJ2-1; 13 nucleotides line up with TRBD2. The CDR3 totals 17 residues. J lost 7 bases, V lost 0 bases, and 7 bases had no gene match. CDR1 SGHRS and CDR2 YFSETQ come from the germline V gene. The CDR3 reads CASSLGLWTSGSNEQFF. CDR3 in DNA: TGCGCCAGCAGCTTGGGCTTGTGGACTAGCGGGAGTAATGAGCAGTTCTTC.

The chain carries TRBV18 and TRBJ2-5; 11 positions agree with TRBD2. Germline-derived CDR1 and CDR2 are KGHSH and LQKENI. The J segment lost 2 bases and the V segment lost 5 bases, leaving 7 bases of the junction unmatched. The CDR3 consists of 16 residues. Here the CDR3 DNA reads TGTGCCAGCTCAACAGGACTAGCGGGTGGACAAGAGACCCAGTACTTC. Its translation is CASSTGLAGGQETQYF.

The chain has TRBV5-1 and TRBJ2-5; 7 bases match TRBD1. In germline, CDR1 is SGHRS, CDR2 YFSETQ. V shed 4 bases, J shed 5 bases, and the junction held 14 bases outside the gene matches. The CDR3 is 16 residues long. In nucleotides, the CDR3 is TGCGCCAGCAGCGACTTCCCGAAGGGGGCATTGGAGACCCAGTACTTC. Its protein product is CASSDFPKGALETQYF.